This TCR beta chain was recorded in a study of cytomegalovirus exposure and HLA in healthy donors. Across the whole study: Prior work identified 117 million unique TCR beta sequences in around 170 million T cells.

With 60 Vbeta and 13 Jbeta primers, the PCR was carried out. The assay was immunoSEQ multiplex PCR, and TCRdb's table has in-frame clones only and misses some. Of 100,000 to 150,000 clones detected, roughly 83% appear once; the ten largest clones hold 15% to 25%. Germline V gene sequence: CDR1 MNHNS, CDR2 SASEGT. Trimming cost V 6 bases and J 0 bases, with 14 bases left between them. This CDR3 region has 15 residues. The TCR sequence derives from a man in his late teens or twenties in good health and CMV-seropositive. Sequenced material: PBMCs. This chain links TRBV6-1 with TRBJ1-1; TRBD1 is a possible D gene (6 bases). DNA of the CDR3: TGTGCCAGCAGAGAATTGGGACATATGAACACTGAAGCTTTCTTT. This sequence encodes CASRELGHMNTEAFF.